This T cell receptor (beta chain) was sequenced for a study of cytomegalovirus exposure and HLA in healthy donors. Study-level results: Sequencing artifact likely explains a cluster of highly shared sequence variants. Most TCR sequences were seen very rarely across donors, but some public TCRs occurred in many.

Germline V gene data show CDR1 as SGHRS and CDR2 as YFSETQ. The CDR3 covers 15 residues. V was shortened by 5 bases and J by 2 bases, with 17 bases between the two germline ends. Remarks on this clone: Its antigen is not identified.

There were likely unrecorded immune exposures, though donors were nominally healthy when sampled. PCR was performed using 60 Vbeta and 13 Jbeta primers. Assay used: immunoSEQ multiplex PCR; TCRdb lists only in-frame clones, some missing. The sample holds 150,000 to 200,000 clones, 77% seen once. The source is a woman between 25 and 40 years old in good health and CMV-seropositive. Sequencing was performed on PBMCs. The gene calls are TRBV5-1 and TRBJ2-7; D is perhaps TRBD1 (6 bases). CDR3 nucleotide sequence: TGCGCCAGCAGTACTGACGGACAGAGGCCCTACGAGCAGTACTTC. Protein sequence: CASSTDGQRPYEQYF.